These T cell receptor beta chains were read from a single sample in a study of lymphopenia after photon versus proton radiotherapy. Sequencing was performed with immunoSEQ multiplex PCR; in TCRdb, only in-frame clones are kept and a portion is missing. Among around 70,000 clones listed, roughly 90% were seen once. The sample in question was peripheral blood, obtained from a patient treated with photon-based radiotherapy. The receptors were sampled from a woman aged 40 to 50 with cholangiocarcinoma. Each CDR3 is given with its conserved first and last residue. The D gene is left open where the match is weak. Size values are once, few and many counts, or a class for expanded clones, and some rows have none.

clone size,D gene,J gene,V gene,CDR3 DNA,CDR3 protein
NA,TRBD1,TRBJ2-1,TRBV7-6,TGTGCCAGCAGCCCCCGGACCGGGACAGCATACAATGAGCAGTTCTTC,CASSPRTGTAYNEQFF
NA,NA,TRBJ1-6,TRBV5-1,TGCGCCAGCAGCTTGGGAGATTATAATTCACCCCTCCACTTT,CASSLGDYNSPLHF
NA,TRBD1,TRBJ2-5,TRBV5-4,TGTGCCAGCAGCTTATTAACAGGGGTCCAAGAGACCCAGTACTTC,CASSLLTGVQETQYF
NA,NA,TRBJ1-1,TRBV18,TGTGCCAGCTCACCACCCAGACAGGCCACCGCTTTCTTT,CASSPPRQATAFF
few,NA,TRBJ1-2,TRBV28,TGTGCCAGCAGTATTTACCCCTCCCCGAAGTTAGACGGCTACACCTTC,CASSIYPSPKLDGYTF
NA,NA,TRBJ1-4,TRBV6-1,TGTGCCTGCGGCATAGGTGCAACTAATGAAAAACTGTTTTTT,CACGIGATNEKLFF
NA,NA,TRBJ2-3,TRBV9,TGTGCCAGCAGCCCCCCGACCCACACAGATACGCAGTATTTT,CASSPPTHTDTQYF
few,TRBD1,TRBJ1-6,TRBV30,TGTGCCTGGGCCGGGACAGGGTACTCACCCCTCCACTTT,CAWAGTGYSPLHF
NA,TRBD2,TRBJ2-3,TRBV13,TGTGCCAGCAGCTTATTACTAGCGGACACAGATACGCAGTATTTT,CASSLLLADTDTQYF
NA,NA,TRBJ1-2,TRBV5-6,TGTGCCAGCAGCTTGGACGCGGCGAGGAACTATGGCTACACCTTC,CASSLDAARNYGYTF
NA,NA,TRBJ1-1,TRBV6-5,TGTGCCAGCGCTCTGAAGGCAGGGGCTGAAGCTTTCTTT,CASALKAGAEAFF
NA,TRBD2,TRBJ2-1,TRBV29-1,TGCAGCGTGAGGACTAGCGAGATTGAGCAGTTCTTC,CSVRTSEIEQFF
NA,TRBD1,TRBJ2-5,TRBV5-4,TGTGCCAGCAGCTTGAACAGGGGTATTGAGACCCAGTACTTC,CASSLNRGIETQYF
NA,NA,TRBJ1-3,TRBV10-3,TGTGCCATCTCAGTGGGGTCACGGGGAAACACCATATATTTT,CAISVGSRGNTIYF
NA,TRBD2,TRBJ2-4,TRBV7-2,TGTGCCAGCAGCCTACGAGGGACGGGGACTAGACTAGCCAAAAACATTCAGTACTTC,CASSLRGTGTRLAKNIQYF
NA,NA,TRBJ1-5,TRBV19,TGTGCCAGTAGTGGACCTTCGCAGCCCCAGCATTTT,CASSGPSQPQHF
NA,NA,TRBJ1-1,TRBV29-1,TGCAGCGTTGAACTCAGGGCTCTGAACACTGAAGCTTTCTTT,CSVELRALNTEAFF
NA,TRBD1,TRBJ2-5,TRBV18,TGTGCCAGCTCACCAATCCCCGGGACAGCGTACCAAGAGACCCAGTACTTC,CASSPIPGTAYQETQYF
NA,NA,TRBJ1-3,TRBV2,TGTGCCAGCCATGGGGGGAGCGGCCCTGGAAACACCATATATTTT,CASHGGSGPGNTIYF
NA,NA,TRBJ1-6,TRBV6-1,TGTGCCAGCAGTCATCCAGGGTCACCCCTCCACTTT,CASSHPGSPLHF
NA,NA,TRBJ2-7,TRBV19,TGTGCCAGTAGTTCGGGCGGGGGCATAACCTACGAGCAGTACTTC,CASSSGGGITYEQYF
NA,TRBD1,TRBJ2-7,TRBV30,TGTGCCTGGAGTTTCGGACAGGGGGCTTCCTACGAGCAGTACTTC,CAWSFGQGASYEQYF
NA,TRBD2,TRBJ2-4,TRBV27,TGTGCCAGCAGTCAGACTAGCTGGGACAAAAACATTCAGTACTTC,CASSQTSWDKNIQYF